The table lists the clone carrying this TCR beta chain with many counts. The V segment lost 5 bases and the J segment 5 bases; nucleotides outside the gene matches: 4. Germline CDR1 and CDR2: SGHAT and FQNNGV. This CDR3 spans 14 amino acids. The entry originates in a study of CD8 T cells in ankylosing spondylitis. Quantitative 5'-RACE with molecular barcodes generated TCR beta libraries. In TCRdb, the 5' RACE reads were re-called with MiXCR into one record per CDR3 protein. The repertoire holds 200,000 to 300,000 distinct CDR3 sequences, with 20% to 30% as singletons. The V gene is TRBV11-2, the J gene TRBJ2-1; 9 nucleotides agree with TRBD1. The TCR sequence derives from a male donor with ankylosing spondylitis or in good health (not recorded which). Sequenced material: blood, either unsorted or a sorted T cell fraction (not recorded which). The CDR3 DNA reads as TGTGCCAGCAGCCCACAGGGGGCAAACAATGAGCAGTTCTTC. It encodes CASSPQGANNEQFF.